This T cell receptor beta chain was documented in a study of OX40 agonist ivuxolimab in advanced cancers. Study-wide background: The group had a mean age of roughly 56 years, ranged from 23 to 79, and was 80% to 90% male. General study points: On average, a greater number of expanded clones characterised CD8+ T cells relative to CD4+.

The germline V and J ends were trimmed by 6 bases and 0 bases, with 14 bases remaining between them. This CDR3 comprises 15 residues. Germline V gene lookup returns CDR1 MNHEY and CDR2 SVGAGI. At cycle 4 day 1, cycle 7 day 1, and baseline, blood was sampled. The data were produced by immunoSEQ multiplex PCR, yet TCRdb's version contains in-frame clones alone and is incomplete. The sample has roughly 67,000 clones; roughly 84% are singletons. As to this clone: As yet, its antigen is unknown.

The material was CD4+ or CD8+ T cells sorted from blood, obtained in a trial of the OX40 agonist ivuxolimab. This TCR came from an adult with an advanced solid tumor such as melanoma, head and neck, liver or kidney cancer. The V call is TRBV6-5, the J call TRBJ1-1; D remains unclear. The chain's CDR3 is CASSRHDPMNTEAFF. The CDR3 nucleotides are TGTGCCAGCAGCCGCCATGACCCCATGAACACTGAAGCTTTCTTT.